What follows are 5 T cell receptor beta chains derived from one specimen sequenced in a study of immune evolution from preneoplasia to lung adenocarcinoma. The method was immunoSEQ multiplex PCR; TCRdb's version includes in-frame clones alone and lacks a portion of them. The data show approximately 17,000 clones, 80% to 90% seen once. The sample was FFPE invasive lung adenocarcinoma tissue. The receptors derive from a person aged 70 to 80 with invasive lung adenocarcinoma.

The rearrangement uses TRBV11-3 and TRBJ2-2; 10 nucleotides line up with TRBD1. V lost 4 bases to trimming and J lost 2 bases; unmatched junction nucleotides: 4. Germline V lookup: CDR1 SGHNT, CDR2 YENEEA. This CDR3 is 16 amino acids long. CDR3 amino acids: CASSSMTGGNTGELFF. CDR3 nucleotides: TGTGCCAGCAGCTCAATGACAGGGGGCAACACCGGGGAGCTGTTTTTT.

The CDR3 coding sequence is TGTGCCAGCAGTTCCCCTCAGGGGGGGGGAGAGACCCAGTACTTC. This gives the protein CASSSPQGGGETQYF. The J gene is TRBJ2-5, the V gene TRBV27; either TRBD1 or TRBD2 may fit D (7 bases each). The CDR3 totals 15 residues. The V gene's germline CDR1 is MNHEY and CDR2 SMNVEV (reference sequence). Trimming pared 4 bases from V and 4 bases from J, leaving 16 bases between.

This chain joins TRBV2 and TRBJ2-5, with 9 bases aligning to TRBD1. The CDR3 consists of 15 residues. Per the germline V gene, CDR1 is SNHLY and CDR2 is FYNNEI. J was trimmed by 3 bases and V by 5 bases; bases with no gene match: 7. The CDR3 protein is CASSRGQGVEETQYF. CDR3 coding DNA: TGTGCCAGCAGTAGGGGACAGGGTGTAGAAGAGACCCAGTACTTC. The variable domain in full, completed from reference TRBV2 and TRBJ2-5, reads EPEVTQTPSHQVTQMGQEVILRCVPISNHLYFYWYRQILGQKVEFLVSFYNNEISEKSEIFDDQFSVERPDGSNFTLKIRSTKLEDSAMYFCASSRGQGVEETQYFGPGTRLLVL.

The chain uses TRBV29-1 and TRBJ2-1; 11 nucleotides agree with TRBD2. The CDR3 runs 14 residues. Germline values: CDR1 SQVTM, CDR2 ANQGSEA. The V and J ends lost 7 bases and 5 bases, in that order; junction bases with no gene match: 7. CDR3 sequence: CSARGLAGHNEQFF. DNA for the CDR3: TGCAGCGCACGAGGACTAGCGGGCCACAATGAGCAGTTCTTC.

The V gene is TRBV6-6, the J gene TRBJ1-1; D is possibly TRBD1 (6 bases). Germline V gene data show CDR1 as MNHNY and CDR2 as SVGAGI (reference sequence). The V end lost 6 bases, the J end lost 0 bases, and 14 bases lay between the germline ends. The CDR3 totals 15 residues. CDR3 DNA sequence: TGTGCCAGCAGCCTAGGGGGGGAGCTGAACACTGAAGCTTTCTTT. Its translation: CASSLGGELNTEAFF.